Described below is a single T cell receptor beta chain sequence and its context. Its specificity is not known. This specimen comes from a study of T-cell memory formation after mild COVID-19. Background on the study: TCR clusters showed largely donor specificity. Study outcomes and limitations: Several responding clones turned up in pre-infection memory, indicating that cross-reactive memory may have taken part. Clones that contracted from day 15 to 85 were balanced CD4/CD8, while later expanders leaned CD4+.

TCRdb passed the 5' RACE reads through MiXCR, listing each CDR3 protein once. The repertoire holds about 130,000 distinct CDR3 sequences, with roughly 24% as singletons. In germline, CDR1 is MGHRA, CDR2 YSYEKL. V was cut by 1 base and J by 3 bases, with 13 bases left in between. The CDR3 spans 15 residues. The sequence derives from an adult woman who had mild COVID-19 (a few samples of this study predate the infection). Cell type and time point are not known. What was sequenced was PBMCs or a T cell subset sorted from them (not recorded which). The chain has TRBV4-1 and TRBJ2-7; D may correspond to TRBD1 or TRBD2 (5 bases each). Here the CDR3 DNA reads TGCGCCAGCAGCCAAGTATCAGGGACGCGCTACGAGCAGTACTTC. Translating gives CASSQVSGTRYEQYF.